This T cell receptor beta chain came from a study of blood T cell repertoires in COVID-19. Study-wide context: There were acute and convalescent COVID-19 samples, and they came from the United States, Italy and Spain. T cells, B-cell-depleted T cells, or PBMCs provided the cDNA or gDNA that served as material.

The CDR3 is made up of 12 amino acids. CDR1 and CDR2 (germline): KGHDR, SFDVKD. Trimming pared 3 bases from V and 5 bases from J, leaving 6 bases between. With regard to this clone: The sample contains more than one DNA sequence encoding this CDR3.

Under the authors' procedure: For nucleated cells, counts were estimated from reference gene primer amplification. Sequencing was performed with immunoSEQ multiplex PCR; in TCRdb, only in-frame clones are kept and a portion is missing. That table gives V, J and clone size, and the DNA gave D and trimming. The sample records around 180,000 clones, around 79% being singletons. This sequence was found in a man in his 60s with active or convalescent COVID-19. V is TRBV24-1 and J is TRBJ1-1, with no clear D. Sequenced material: peripheral blood. For the CDR3, the DNA is TGTGCCACCAGTGATCCGGGTACTGAAGCTTTCTTT. Amino acids: CATSDPGTEAFF.